This TCR beta chain was captured in a study of PD-L1 blockade in urothelial cancer. This table comes from immunoSEQ multiplex PCR, and its TCRdb copy is limited to in-frame clones, with some not included. Of around 30,000 clones in the sample, roughly 82% were seen once. Germline CDR1 reads MDHEN; CDR2 reads SYDVKM. The CDR3 has 18 residues. The V segment lost 5 bases and the J segment 4 bases; nucleotides outside the gene matches: 14. The chain couples TRBV28 to TRBJ2-2; 9 nucleotides match TRBD1. The source material was PBMCs, sampled around atezolizumab (anti-PD-L1) treatment. The origin of this receptor is a man in his 60s with urothelial cancer. The CDR3 region has the DNA TGTGCCAGCAGTCGTCCCGGGACAGGGTCGAGGGGCACCGGGGAGCTGTTTTTT. It specifies CASSRPGTGSRGTGELFF.